The entry that follows covers one TCR beta chain sequence. Antigen: not known. These data originate in a study of T cells in localized non-small cell lung cancer. The method was immunoSEQ multiplex PCR; TCRdb's version includes in-frame clones alone and lacks a portion of them. The data show about 51,000 clones, 81% seen once. Notes on the study in general: Analysis by sequencing included only one tumor region, so heterogeneity remains possible.

Here the sequenced sample was peripheral blood mononuclear cells, taken before any cancer treatment. This clonotype was obtained from a man aged 40 to 75 with stage III lung adenocarcinoma.

CDR3 nucleotides: TGTGCCAGCTCACCAAGCAACAATCAGCCCCAGCATTTT. Its protein product is CASSPSNNQPQHF. The chain combines TRBV18 with TRBJ1-5; D unclear. Deletions cut 2 bases from V and 3 bases from J, with 5 bases between. The CDR3 runs to 13 residues. CDR1 is KGHSH, CDR2 LQKENI, per germline.